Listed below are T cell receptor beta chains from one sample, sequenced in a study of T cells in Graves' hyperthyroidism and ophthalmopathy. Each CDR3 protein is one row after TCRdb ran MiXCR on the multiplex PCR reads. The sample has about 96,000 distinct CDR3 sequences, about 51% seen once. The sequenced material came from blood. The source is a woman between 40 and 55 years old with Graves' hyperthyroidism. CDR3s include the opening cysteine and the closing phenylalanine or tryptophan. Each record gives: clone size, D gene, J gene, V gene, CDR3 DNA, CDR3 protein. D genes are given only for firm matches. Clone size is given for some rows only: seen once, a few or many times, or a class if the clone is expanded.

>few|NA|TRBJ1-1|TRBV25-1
TGTGCCAGCAGGGGTTATAACACTGAAGCTTTCTTT
CASRGYNTEAFF
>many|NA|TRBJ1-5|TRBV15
TGTGCCACCAGCAGAGATAGGAAAGGGATGTGGCGGCTGAGCAATCAGCCCCAGCATTTT
CATSRDRKGMWRLSNQPQHF
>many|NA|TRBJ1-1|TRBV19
TGTGCCAGTAGTATTGGACATCTGGGGTACACTGAAGCTTTCTTT
CASSIGHLGYTEAFF
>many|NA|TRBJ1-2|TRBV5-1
TGCGCCAGCAGCTTTAGGGTCCGGTATGGCTACACCTTC
CASSFRVRYGYTF
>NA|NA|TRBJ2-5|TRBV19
TGTGCCAGTAGTCCGAGGACTAACGGAGAGACCCAGTACTTC
CASSPRTNGETQYF
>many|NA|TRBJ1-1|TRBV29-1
TGCAGCGTTGGGGGGGGCACTGAAGCTTTCTTT
CSVGGGTEAFF
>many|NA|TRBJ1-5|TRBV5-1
TGCGCCAGCAGAGGGACCCCGGAGGTCCAGCCCCAGCATTTT
CASRGTPEVQPQHF
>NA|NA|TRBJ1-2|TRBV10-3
TGCGCCTCCGAAGAAGGTACTAACTATGGCTACACCTTC
CASEEGTNYGYTF
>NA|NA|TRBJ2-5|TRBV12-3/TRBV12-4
TGTGCCAGCAGTTGGGGGGTGGCCCAGTACTTC
CASSWGVAQYF
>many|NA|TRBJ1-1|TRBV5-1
TGCGCCAGCAGCTTGACCCTTGAACGTACTGAAGCTTTCTTT
CASSLTLERTEAFF
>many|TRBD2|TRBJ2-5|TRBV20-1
TGCAGTGCTAGAGATTGGTCTAGCGGGAAGACTCAAGAGACCCAGTACTTC
CSARDWSSGKTQETQYF
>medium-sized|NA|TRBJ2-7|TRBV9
TGTGCCAGCAGCGTGAGTAGCTTTGCCGAGCAGTACTTC
CASSVSSFAEQYF
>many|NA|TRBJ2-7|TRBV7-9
TGTGCCAGCAGGCCCGGCAGGGGCTACGAGCAGTACTTC
CASRPGRGYEQYF
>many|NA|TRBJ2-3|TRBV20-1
TGCAGTGAATCTTCGAGCACAGATACGCAGTATTTT
CSESSSTDTQYF
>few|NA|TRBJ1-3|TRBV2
TGTGCCAGCAGTCACGACGGCGGTTCTGGAAACACCATATATTTT
CASSHDGGSGNTIYF
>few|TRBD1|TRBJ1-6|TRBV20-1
TGCAGTGCTAGAGATCCGGGACAGGGCGATTCACCCCTCCACTTT
CSARDPGQGDSPLHF
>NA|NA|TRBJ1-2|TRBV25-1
TGTGCCTGGAGTGTATCGGGAACCCCGTCCTATGGCTACACCTTC
CAWSVSGTPSYGYTF
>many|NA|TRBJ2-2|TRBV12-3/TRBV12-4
TGTGCCACCCTAAGTTTGCGGGATATTGCCGGGGAGCTGTTTTTT
CATLSLRDIAGELFF
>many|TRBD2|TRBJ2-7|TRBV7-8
TGCGCCAGCAGCCGGGGGGGGCGCTACGAGCAGTACTTC
CASSRGGRYEQYF
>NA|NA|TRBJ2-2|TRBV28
TGTGCCAGCAGTTTACCCTTTGGACAACCTCGGAACACCGGGGAGCTGTTTTTT
CASSLPFGQPRNTGELFF
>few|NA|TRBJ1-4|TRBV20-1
TGCAGTGCTGTGACGAATGAAAAACTGTTTTTT
CSAVTNEKLFF
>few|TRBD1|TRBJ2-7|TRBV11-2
TGTGCCAGCTCACCAGGACAGGGCGACGAGCAGTACTTC
CASSPGQGDEQYF
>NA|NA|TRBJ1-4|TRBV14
TGTGCCAGCAGCCCAACACCAAACTCCGAAAAGCTGTTTTTT
CASSPTPNSEKLFF
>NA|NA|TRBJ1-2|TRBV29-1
TGCAGCGTTATCTATCCGGGGGCCTACACCTTC
CSVIYPGAYTF
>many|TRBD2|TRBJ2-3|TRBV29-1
TGCAGCGTTGAATTTTGGCGGGAGTTAGGAGATACGCAGTATTTT
CSVEFWRELGDTQYF
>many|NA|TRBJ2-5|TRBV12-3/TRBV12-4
TGTGCCAGCAGTCCCGGACGTTTAGAGACCCAGTACTTC
CASSPGRLETQYF
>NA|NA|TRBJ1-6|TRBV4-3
TGCGCCAGCAGCTCAAGGTCCTTTAGGGGGGGTGATTCACCCCTCCACTTT
CASSSRSFRGGDSPLHF
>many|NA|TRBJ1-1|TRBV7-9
TGTGCCAGCAGCCCAGGGGATGGGAACACTGAAGCTTTCTTT
CASSPGDGNTEAFF
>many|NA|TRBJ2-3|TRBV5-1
TGCGCCAGCAGCTTGGACAGGGCGAGCACAGATACGCAGTATTTT
CASSLDRASTDTQYF
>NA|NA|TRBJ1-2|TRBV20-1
TGCAGTGCCAGGGACTCTAACTATGGCTACACCTTC
CSARDSNYGYTF
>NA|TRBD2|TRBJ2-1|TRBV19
TGTGCCAGTAGTTTTACTAGCGCTTACAATGAGCAGTTCTTC
CASSFTSAYNEQFF
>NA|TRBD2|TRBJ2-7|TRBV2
TGTGCCAGCAGTCCGGGGGGTTTTTCCTACGAGCAGTACTTC
CASSPGGFSYEQYF
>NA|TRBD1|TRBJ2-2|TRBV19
TGTGCCAGTAGTCTTCGCAGGGGGCCGAACACCGGGGAGCTGTTTTTT
CASSLRRGPNTGELFF
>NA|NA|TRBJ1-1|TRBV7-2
TGTGCCAGCAGCTTTGACCAGGGGTCGATCGAAGCTTTCTTT
CASSFDQGSIEAFF
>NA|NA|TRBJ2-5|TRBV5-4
TGTGCCAGCAGCTTGCGTGGGGGCCAAGAGACCCAGTACTTC
CASSLRGGQETQYF
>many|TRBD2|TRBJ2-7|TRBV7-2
TGTGCCAGCAGCTTAAGGTCAGCGGGAGGCTGGACCCCCTACGAGCAGTACTTC
CASSLRSAGGWTPYEQYF
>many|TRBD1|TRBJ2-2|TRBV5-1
TGCGCCAGCAGCTCGACAGGGGCGGACACCGGGGAGCTGTTTTTT
CASSSTGADTGELFF
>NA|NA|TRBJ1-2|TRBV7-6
TGTGCCAGCAGCTTAGAAGCAGTCCCTTCCTATGGCTACACCTTC
CASSLEAVPSYGYTF
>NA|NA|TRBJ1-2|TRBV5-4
TGTGCCAGCAGCATTCGGGACACTGCTAACTATGGCTACACCTTC
CASSIRDTANYGYTF
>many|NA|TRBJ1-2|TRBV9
TGTGCCAGCAGCACCCACGGGGGGAGAGGCTACACCTTC
CASSTHGGRGYTF
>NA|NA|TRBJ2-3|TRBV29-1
TGCAGCGTTGAAGGGACCCAGGGCGACGCAGATACGCAGTATTTT
CSVEGTQGDADTQYF
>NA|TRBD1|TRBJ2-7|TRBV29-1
TGCAGCGTCCGGACAGGGTACGAGCAGTACTTC
CSVRTGYEQYF
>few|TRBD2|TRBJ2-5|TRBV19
TGTGCCAGCAGCGGAGTAGCGGGAGTCAGGGAGACCCAGTACTTC
CASSGVAGVRETQYF
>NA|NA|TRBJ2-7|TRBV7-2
TGTGCCAGCAGCTTAGTGAGCACCGGGGAGCTGTACTTC
CASSLVSTGELYF
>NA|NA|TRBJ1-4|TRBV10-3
TGTGCCATCAGTACCTCTCTACGTCCCGGAAAACTGTTTTTT
CAISTSLRPGKLFF
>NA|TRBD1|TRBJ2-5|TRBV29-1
TGCAGCGTTGCCGGGACAGGCGGCGGGCAAGAGACCCAGTACTTC
CSVAGTGGGQETQYF
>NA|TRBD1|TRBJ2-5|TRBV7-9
TGTGCCAGCAGTGGTTGGACAGGGAAAGAGACCCAGTACTTC
CASSGWTGKETQYF
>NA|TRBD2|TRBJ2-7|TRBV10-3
TGTGCCATCAGTGCGGGTAGCGGGAGTACCCGAGCATCCGAGCAGTACTTC
CAISAGSGSTRASEQYF
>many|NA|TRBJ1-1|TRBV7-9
TGCGCCAGCAGCTCGGGATTTTCGAACACTGAAGCTTTCTTT
CASSSGFSNTEAFF
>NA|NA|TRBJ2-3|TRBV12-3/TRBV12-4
TGTGCCAGCAGGGAGGAGGGAGAAGATACGCAGTATTTT
CASREEGEDTQYF